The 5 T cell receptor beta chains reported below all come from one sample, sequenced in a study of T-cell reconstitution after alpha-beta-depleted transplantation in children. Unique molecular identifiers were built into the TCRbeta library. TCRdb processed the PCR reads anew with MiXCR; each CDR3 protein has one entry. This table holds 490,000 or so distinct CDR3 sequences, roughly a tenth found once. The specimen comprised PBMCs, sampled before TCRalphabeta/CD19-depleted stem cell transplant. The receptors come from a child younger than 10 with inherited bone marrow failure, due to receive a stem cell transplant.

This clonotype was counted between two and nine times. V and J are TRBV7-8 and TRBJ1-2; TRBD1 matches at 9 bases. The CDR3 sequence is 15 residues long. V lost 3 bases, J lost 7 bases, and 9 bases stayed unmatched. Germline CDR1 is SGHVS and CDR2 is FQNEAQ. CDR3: CASSFRDRELGGYTF. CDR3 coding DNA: TGTGCCAGCAGCTTCCGGGACAGGGAGTTGGGTGGCTACACCTTC.

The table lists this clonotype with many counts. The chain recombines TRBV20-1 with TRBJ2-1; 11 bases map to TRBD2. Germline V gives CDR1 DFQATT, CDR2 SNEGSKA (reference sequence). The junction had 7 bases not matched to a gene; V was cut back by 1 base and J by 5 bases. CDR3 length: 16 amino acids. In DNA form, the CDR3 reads TGCAGTGCTAGAGGGACTAGCGGGCAAGATAACAATGAGCAGTTCTTC. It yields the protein CSARGTSGQDNNEQFF.

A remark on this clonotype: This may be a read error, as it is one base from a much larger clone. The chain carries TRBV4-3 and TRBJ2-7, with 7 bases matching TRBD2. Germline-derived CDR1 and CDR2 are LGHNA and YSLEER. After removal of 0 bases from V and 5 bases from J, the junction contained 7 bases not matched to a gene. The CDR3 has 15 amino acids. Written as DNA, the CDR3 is TGCGCCAGCAGCCAAGATCGGCGACTAGCCAACGAGCAGTACTTC. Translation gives CASSQDRRLANEQYF.

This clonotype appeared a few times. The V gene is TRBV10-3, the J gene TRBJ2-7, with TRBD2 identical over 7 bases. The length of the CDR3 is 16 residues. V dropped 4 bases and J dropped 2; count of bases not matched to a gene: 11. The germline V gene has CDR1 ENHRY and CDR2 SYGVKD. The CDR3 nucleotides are TGTGCCATCAGTGTGTCCAAGTCGCGGGGGACCTACGAGCAGTACTTC. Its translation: CAISVSKSRGTYEQYF.

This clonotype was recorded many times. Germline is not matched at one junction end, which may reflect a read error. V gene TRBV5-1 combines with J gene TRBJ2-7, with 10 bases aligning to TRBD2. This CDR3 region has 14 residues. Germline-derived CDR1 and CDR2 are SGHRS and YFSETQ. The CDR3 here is CASSLAGGSYEQYF. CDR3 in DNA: TGTGCCAGCAGTTTAGCGGGAGGTTCCTACGAGCAGTACTTC.